A selection of T cell receptor beta chains follows, all from one sample in a study of cytomegalovirus exposure and HLA in healthy donors. The protocol was immunoSEQ multiplex PCR, while the TCRdb copy is restricted to in-frame clones and leaves out a portion. Of 200,000 to 250,000 clones in the sample, about three quarters are singletons; the top ten hold less than 3.5%. The source material was PBMCs. Receptors originate from a woman between 55 and 75 years old in good health and CMV-seropositive. The CDR3 runs from the conserved cysteine through the conserved F or W. The D gene is left open where the match is weak. The size field is filled for only some rows; it gives once, few, many or a size class.

>TRBV9|NA|NA|TRBJ2-2
TGTGCCAGCAGCGTAGGGGGAGGGAACACCGGGGAGCTGTTTTTT
CASSVGGGNTGELFF
>TRBV19|once|TRBD1|TRBJ1-1
TGTGCCAGTAGCACTATCGGACAGGGGGCTTCTGAAGCTTTCTTT
CASSTIGQGASEAFF
>TRBV5-1|few|TRBD1|TRBJ2-2
TGCGCCAGCAGCTTAACAGGGGGATACACCGGGGAGCTGTTTTTT
CASSLTGGYTGELFF
>TRBV7-9|few|NA|TRBJ1-1
TGTGCCAGCAGCTTACTGGATTTCGGGGAGGGTGTTGAAGCTTTCTTT
CASSLLDFGEGVEAFF
>TRBV30|NA|TRBD1|TRBJ2-7
TGTGCCTGGGGGACAGGGAGCTACGAGCAGTACTTC
CAWGTGSYEQYF
>TRBV6-1|NA|NA|TRBJ1-2
TGTGCCAGCGGGGCCAGGGGTAGTAACTATGGCTACACCTTC
CASGARGSNYGYTF
>TRBV19|NA|TRBD1|TRBJ1-5
TGTGCCAGTAGTGCGGACAGGGGGCTTCAGCCCCAGCATTTT
CASSADRGLQPQHF
>TRBV6-1|NA|NA|TRBJ2-5
TGTGCCAGCAGTGAAGCGCTTTTATGGGGGGAGACCGGAGAGACCCAGTACTTC
CASSEALLWGETGETQYF
>TRBV5-6|NA|NA|TRBJ2-4
TGTGCCAGCAGCCGTGACAGCAACATTCAGTACTTC
CASSRDSNIQYF
>TRBV18|NA|NA|TRBJ1-3
TGTGCCAGCTCACCCTCCCGGGGGGCATCTGGAAACACCATATATTTT
CASSPSRGASGNTIYF
>TRBV18|NA|NA|TRBJ2-7
TGTGCCAGCTCACTGCACCGGGACACTTCCTACGAGCAGTACTTC
CASSLHRDTSYEQYF
>TRBV2|NA|NA|TRBJ2-7
TGTGCCAGCAGTGATGAACTAGAAAACTTCTACGAGCAGTACTTC
CASSDELENFYEQYF
>TRBV18|NA|TRBD1|TRBJ1-1
TGTGCCAGCTCACCCGGGACAGCGAACACTGAAGCTTTCTTT
CASSPGTANTEAFF
>TRBV6-1|NA|NA|TRBJ1-5
TGTGCCAGCACCCTGGGAGGTGGGAATCAGCCCCAGCATTTT
CASTLGGGNQPQHF
>TRBV11-2|few|NA|TRBJ1-2
TGTGCCAGCAGCCCGTCAACAAACTATGGCTACACCTTC
CASSPSTNYGYTF
>TRBV7-9|once|TRBD2|TRBJ2-1
TGTGCCAGCAGCCCTCGCGGGGGGCCAGAAAATGAGCAGTTCTTC
CASSPRGGPENEQFF
>TRBV7-2|NA|NA|TRBJ2-5
TGTGCCAGCAGCTTAGTCAGAAAAGAGACCCAGTACTTC
CASSLVRKETQYF
>TRBV5-1|few|NA|TRBJ2-1
TGCGCCAGCAGCTTGGAAGACACTTACAATGAGCAGTTCTTC
CASSLEDTYNEQFF
>TRBV18|NA|TRBD2|TRBJ2-4
TGTGCCAGCTCACCTACTAGCGGGGGGGAAGTAAACATTCAGTACTTC
CASSPTSGGEVNIQYF
>TRBV5-1|NA|TRBD1|TRBJ2-5
TGCGCCAGCACCACGACAGGGACGGAGACCCAGTACTTC
CASTTTGTETQYF
>TRBV6-1|NA|TRBD1|TRBJ2-7
TGTGCCAGCTCGGTGACAGGGGGCTACTACGAGCAGTACTTC
CASSVTGGYYEQYF
>TRBV7-8|NA|TRBD1|TRBJ2-3
TGTGCCAGCAGCTTCGGGACAGGGTGGGCAGATACGCAGTATTTT
CASSFGTGWADTQYF
>TRBV4-1|NA|TRBD1|TRBJ2-1
TGCGCCAGCAGCCAAGATGGGTGGGACAGGGCCGTGAATGAGCAGTTCTTC
CASSQDGWDRAVNEQFF
>TRBV5-1|NA|TRBD2|TRBJ2-7
TGCGCCAGCAGCACCGGGACTAGCGGCACCTACGAGCAGTACTTC
CASSTGTSGTYEQYF
>TRBV6-6|NA|NA|TRBJ1-1
TGTGCCAGCAGTATACAGTCAGGGTACACTGAAGCTTTCTTT
CASSIQSGYTEAFF
>TRBV11-3|NA|NA|TRBJ2-7
TGTGCCAGCAGCCTCGGGGGAGGCTACTACGAGCAGTACTTC
CASSLGGGYYEQYF
>TRBV5-1|NA|NA|TRBJ1-1
TGCGCCAGCAGCGACATAGGTAGAAGCACTGAAGCTTTCTTT
CASSDIGRSTEAFF
>TRBV13|NA|TRBD2|TRBJ2-3
TGTGCCAGCAGCTTATTACTAGCGGGCCCTAGCACAGATACGCAGTATTTT
CASSLLLAGPSTDTQYF
>TRBV2|NA|NA|TRBJ2-5
TGTGCCAGCAGTGAAGGGGGCGGGACAGCCGGTGAGACCCAGTACTTC
CASSEGGGTAGETQYF
>TRBV7-2|once|NA|TRBJ2-1
TGTGCCAGCAGCCCCGCGGTGGCCTGGGAGCAGTTCTTC
CASSPAVAWEQFF
>TRBV10-3|once|NA|TRBJ2-2
TGTGCCATCAGTGATATACAGGGCGCCGGGGAGCTGTTTTTT
CAISDIQGAGELFF
>TRBV5-1|NA|NA|TRBJ1-2
TGCGCCAGCAGCTTGGACACTAACTATGGCTACACCTTC
CASSLDTNYGYTF
>TRBV7-3|few|NA|TRBJ2-7
TGTGCCAGCAGGCCCAACGGGGTGGGCGAGCAGTACTTC
CASRPNGVGEQYF
>TRBV9|NA|TRBD2|TRBJ2-1
TGTGCCAGCAGCGTCCAGGCGGGGGGTTGGAATGAGCAGTTCTTC
CASSVQAGGWNEQFF
>TRBV18|once|TRBD1|TRBJ2-7
TGTGCCAGCTCACCACCGACAGGGGTCTACGAGCAGTACTTC
CASSPPTGVYEQYF
>TRBV6-5|NA|NA|TRBJ2-1
TGTGCCAGCCAACGGGCAGGGGCCTACAATGAGCAGTTCTTC
CASQRAGAYNEQFF
>TRBV7-2|NA|TRBD1|TRBJ1-5
TGTGCCAGCAGACAGGACAGGGATCAGCCCCAGCATTTT
CASRQDRDQPQHF
>TRBV7-9|NA|NA|TRBJ2-7
TGTGCCAGCAGCTTCGGGGGAGCTGGAGAGCAGTACTTC
CASSFGGAGEQYF
>TRBV4-1|NA|TRBD2|TRBJ2-5
TGCGCCAGCAGCCAAGTGGCTTTTAGCGGGGAATCCTCAGAGACCCAGTACTTC
CASSQVAFSGESSETQYF
>TRBV28|once|TRBD2|TRBJ2-2
TGTGCCAGCCTCCTCGGGACTAGCACCGGGGAGCTGTTTTTT
CASLLGTSTGELFF
>TRBV2|NA|NA|TRBJ1-1
TGTGCCAGCAGTGAAATGCGGGCGGCGAACACTGAAGCTTTCTTT
CASSEMRAANTEAFF
>TRBV6-1|NA|TRBD1|TRBJ1-2
TGTGCCGGTTCCCCGGGACAGGGAGATGGCTACACCTTC
CAGSPGQGDGYTF
>TRBV29-1|NA|TRBD2|TRBJ2-5
TGCAGCGTTGAAGGGGGGGGTATGGAGACCCAGTACTTC
CSVEGGGMETQYF
>TRBV15|few|NA|TRBJ1-1
TGTGCCACCAGCAGAGGCGTTGGTTACACTGAAGCTTTCTTT
CATSRGVGYTEAFF
>TRBV11-3|NA|NA|TRBJ2-6
TGTGCCAGCAGCAAGAGGGCCTCCTCTGGGGCCAACGTCCTGACTTTC
CASSKRASSGANVLTF
>TRBV30|once|NA|TRBJ2-5
TGTGCCTGGAGTTCTTCAGGGGGGAAGACCCAGTACTTC
CAWSSSGGKTQYF